This is a list of T cell receptor beta chains from one sample in a study of T cell responses to AZD1222 COVID-19 vaccine. The protocol was immunoSEQ multiplex PCR, while the TCRdb copy is restricted to in-frame clones and leaves out a portion. The repertoire holds approximately 150,000 clones, with around 92% as singletons. Sequencing was performed on peripheral blood, taken after recovery from COVID-19. These receptors were obtained from an adult who had recovered from COVID-19. CDR3s include the opening cysteine and the closing phenylalanine or tryptophan.

cdr3_aa: CASSLGTSGSLLETQYF; cdr3_length: 17; j_call: TRBJ2-5; v_call: TRBV5-1
cdr3_aa: CASSLSRKETQYF; cdr3_length: 13; j_call: TRBJ2-5; v_call: TRBV28
cdr3_aa: CASSPVILDSYSGNTIYF; cdr3_length: 18; j_call: TRBJ1-3; v_call: TRBV18
cdr3_aa: CASSRLAASETQYF; cdr3_length: 14; j_call: TRBJ2-5; v_call: TRBV19
cdr3_aa: CASSQDPSVGEQFF; cdr3_length: 14; j_call: TRBJ2-1; v_call: TRBV4-2
cdr3_aa: CASSLAAGGLTDTQYF; cdr3_length: 16; j_call: TRBJ2-3; v_call: TRBV5-4
cdr3_aa: CASSKDGREGPYEQYF; cdr3_length: 16; j_call: TRBJ2-7; v_call: TRBV21-1
cdr3_aa: CASSLLGNYEQYF; cdr3_length: 13; j_call: TRBJ2-7; v_call: TRBV27
cdr3_aa: CASSLGGFGGTTETQYF; cdr3_length: 17; j_call: TRBJ2-5; v_call: TRBV5-1
cdr3_aa: CASSSALAGSYNEQFF; cdr3_length: 16; j_call: TRBJ2-1; v_call: TRBV18
cdr3_aa: CASSSGALMNTEAFF; cdr3_length: 15; j_call: TRBJ1-1; v_call: TRBV18
cdr3_aa: CASSPELNTEAFF; cdr3_length: 13; j_call: TRBJ1-1; v_call: TRBV18
cdr3_aa: CASSLGPSGSGYEQYF; cdr3_length: 16; j_call: TRBJ2-7; v_call: TRBV5-5
cdr3_aa: CASSQEWSPIYEQYF; cdr3_length: 15; j_call: TRBJ2-7; v_call: TRBV3-1/TRBV3-2
cdr3_aa: CASSLRTIQNRAEEKLFF; cdr3_length: 18; j_call: TRBJ1-4; v_call: TRBV27
cdr3_aa: CAWSVQTGYNQPQHF; cdr3_length: 15; j_call: TRBJ1-5; v_call: TRBV30
cdr3_aa: CASSQDQGLAEAFF; cdr3_length: 14; j_call: TRBJ1-1; v_call: TRBV4-1
cdr3_aa: CASSQGGYEQYF; cdr3_length: 12; j_call: TRBJ2-7; v_call: TRBV7-3
cdr3_aa: CAWSTHPGYEKLFF; cdr3_length: 14; j_call: TRBJ1-4; v_call: TRBV30
cdr3_aa: CASSVEARYMNTEAFF; cdr3_length: 16; j_call: TRBJ1-1; v_call: TRBV9
cdr3_aa: CASSLRGLDISLRSYGYTF; cdr3_length: 19; j_call: TRBJ1-2; v_call: TRBV27
cdr3_aa: CASSPEGLNSDTQYF; cdr3_length: 15; j_call: TRBJ2-3; v_call: TRBV11-3
cdr3_aa: CASSKVPNRDEKLFF; cdr3_length: 15; j_call: TRBJ1-4; v_call: TRBV21-1
cdr3_aa: CASKREQGAPKQYF; cdr3_length: 14; j_call: TRBJ2-7; v_call: TRBV5-1
cdr3_aa: CAFDGANVLTF; cdr3_length: 11; j_call: TRBJ2-6; v_call: TRBV7-9
cdr3_aa: CAWSVRQGDQPQHF; cdr3_length: 14; j_call: TRBJ1-5; v_call: TRBV30
cdr3_aa: CASSPRSASGDWNF; cdr3_length: 14; j_call: TRBJ2-5; v_call: TRBV19
cdr3_aa: CASSERTAHSGNTIYF; cdr3_length: 16; j_call: TRBJ1-3; v_call: TRBV7-9
cdr3_aa: CASSLAGTGLNEQFF; cdr3_length: 15; j_call: TRBJ2-1; v_call: TRBV27
cdr3_aa: CASSRGGMGEKLFF; cdr3_length: 14; j_call: TRBJ1-4; v_call: TRBV28
cdr3_aa: CATSRASGTGSRELFF; cdr3_length: 16; j_call: TRBJ2-2; v_call: TRBV15
cdr3_aa: CASSYKGAGVTYEQYF; cdr3_length: 16; j_call: TRBJ2-7; v_call: TRBV7-8
cdr3_aa: CATSRVAGHDYEQYF; cdr3_length: 15; j_call: TRBJ2-7; v_call: TRBV15
cdr3_aa: CASSLPGGAYNSPLHF; cdr3_length: 16; j_call: TRBJ1-6; v_call: TRBV28
cdr3_aa: CASSMRPLETQYF; cdr3_length: 13; j_call: TRBJ2-5; v_call: TRBV19
cdr3_aa: CASTQTGIYGYTF; cdr3_length: 13; j_call: TRBJ1-2; v_call: TRBV11-2
cdr3_aa: CASREDARNTEAFF; cdr3_length: 14; j_call: TRBJ1-1; v_call: TRBV3-1/TRBV3-2
cdr3_aa: CASSQIQGVVYNEQFF; cdr3_length: 16; j_call: TRBJ2-1; v_call: TRBV4-2
cdr3_aa: CASSLAALAGGGYEQYF; cdr3_length: 17; j_call: TRBJ2-7; v_call: TRBV5-1
cdr3_aa: CASSYQFVGGGNEQFF; cdr3_length: 16; j_call: TRBJ2-1; v_call: TRBV6-5
cdr3_aa: CASSLDRAAGANVLTF; cdr3_length: 16; j_call: TRBJ2-6; v_call: TRBV27
cdr3_aa: CASSPGQGGEKLFF; cdr3_length: 14; j_call: TRBJ1-4; v_call: TRBV18
cdr3_aa: CATSRTLAGGKTNTGELFF; cdr3_length: 19; j_call: TRBJ2-2; v_call: TRBV15
cdr3_aa: CASTVAGQPFYGYTF; cdr3_length: 15; j_call: TRBJ1-2; v_call: TRBV11-2
cdr3_aa: CASSSPGQGVWQPQHF; cdr3_length: 16; j_call: TRBJ1-5; v_call: TRBV28
cdr3_aa: CASSATGGKGIMNTEAFF; cdr3_length: 18; j_call: TRBJ1-1; v_call: TRBV18
cdr3_aa: CASSQLGREGLNEQFF; cdr3_length: 16; j_call: TRBJ2-1; v_call: TRBV7-8
cdr3_aa: CASSQELIRGPGAEQFF; cdr3_length: 17; j_call: TRBJ2-1; v_call: TRBV4-1
cdr3_aa: CASSLGVSYNEQFF; cdr3_length: 14; j_call: TRBJ2-1; v_call: TRBV5-4
cdr3_aa: CASSEAQRGGLYSPLHF; cdr3_length: 17; j_call: TRBJ1-6; v_call: TRBV6-1
cdr3_aa: CASSPPGDYEQYF; cdr3_length: 13; j_call: TRBJ2-7; v_call: TRBV18
cdr3_aa: CASSSPGVQETQYF; cdr3_length: 14; j_call: TRBJ2-5; v_call: TRBV28
cdr3_aa: CASKGGEQQYF; cdr3_length: 11; j_call: TRBJ2-7; v_call: TRBV6-5
cdr3_aa: CASSPRGTSNLENIQYF; cdr3_length: 17; j_call: TRBJ2-4; v_call: TRBV6-6
cdr3_aa: CASSVGIATNEKLFF; cdr3_length: 15; j_call: TRBJ1-4; v_call: TRBV9
cdr3_aa: CASGISRDNEQFF; cdr3_length: 13; j_call: TRBJ2-1; v_call: TRBV6-5
cdr3_aa: CASSPGGTRTNTQYF; cdr3_length: 15; j_call: TRBJ2-3; v_call: TRBV19
cdr3_aa: CATSRDRRGPNNEKLFF; cdr3_length: 17; j_call: TRBJ1-4; v_call: TRBV15
cdr3_aa: CASSRTANQPQHF; cdr3_length: 13; j_call: TRBJ1-5; v_call: TRBV2